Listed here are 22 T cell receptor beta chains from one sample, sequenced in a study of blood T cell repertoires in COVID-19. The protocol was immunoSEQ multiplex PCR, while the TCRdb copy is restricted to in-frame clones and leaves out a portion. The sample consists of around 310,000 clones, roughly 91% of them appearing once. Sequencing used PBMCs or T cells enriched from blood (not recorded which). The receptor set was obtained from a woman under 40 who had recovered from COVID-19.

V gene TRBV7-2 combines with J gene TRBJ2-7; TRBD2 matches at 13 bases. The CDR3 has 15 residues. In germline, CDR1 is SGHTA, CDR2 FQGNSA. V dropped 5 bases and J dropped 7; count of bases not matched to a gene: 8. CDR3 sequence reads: CASSLGTSGTGEQYF. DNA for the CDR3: TGTGCCAGCAGCCTGGGGACTAGCGGGACTGGAGAGCAGTACTTC.

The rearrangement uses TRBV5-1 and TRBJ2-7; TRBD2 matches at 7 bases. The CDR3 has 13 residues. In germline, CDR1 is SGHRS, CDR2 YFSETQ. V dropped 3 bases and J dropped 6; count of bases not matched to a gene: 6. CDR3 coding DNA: TGCGCCAGCAGCTGGGGCGGGAGTGGCGAGCAGTACTTC. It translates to CASSWGGSGEQYF.

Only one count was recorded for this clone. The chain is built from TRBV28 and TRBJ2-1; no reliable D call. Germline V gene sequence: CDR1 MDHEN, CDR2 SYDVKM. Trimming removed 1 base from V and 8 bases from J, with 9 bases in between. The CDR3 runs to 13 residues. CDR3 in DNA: TGTGCCAGCAGTTTATCAGCGTCAGATGAGCAGTTCTTC. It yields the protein CASSLSASDEQFF. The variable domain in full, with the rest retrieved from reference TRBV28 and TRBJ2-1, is DVKVTQSSRYLVKRTGEKVFLECVQDMDHENMFWYRQDPGLGLRLIYFSYDVKMKEKGDIPEGYSVSREKKERFSLILESASTNQTSMYLCASSLSASDEQFFGPGTRLTVL.

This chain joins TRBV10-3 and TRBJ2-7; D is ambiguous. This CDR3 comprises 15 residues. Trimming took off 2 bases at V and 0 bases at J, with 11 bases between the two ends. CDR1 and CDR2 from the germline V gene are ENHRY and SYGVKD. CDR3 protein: CAISEAQSHSYEQYF. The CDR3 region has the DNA TGTGCCATCAGTGAGGCACAGAGTCACTCCTACGAGCAGTACTTC.

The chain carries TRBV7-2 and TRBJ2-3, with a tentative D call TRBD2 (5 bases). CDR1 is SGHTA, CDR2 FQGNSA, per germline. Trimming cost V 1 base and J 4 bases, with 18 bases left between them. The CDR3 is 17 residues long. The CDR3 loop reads CASSLVGGWGEADTQYF. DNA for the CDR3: TGTGCCAGCAGCTTAGTCGGTGGGTGGGGAGAGGCAGATACGCAGTATTTT.

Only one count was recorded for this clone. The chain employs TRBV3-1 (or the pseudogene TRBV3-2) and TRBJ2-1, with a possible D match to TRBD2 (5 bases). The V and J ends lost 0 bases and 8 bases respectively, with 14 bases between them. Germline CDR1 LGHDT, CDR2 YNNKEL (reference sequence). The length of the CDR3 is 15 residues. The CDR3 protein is CASSQESTSFDEQFF. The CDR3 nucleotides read TGTGCCAGCAGCCAAGAGAGTACTAGTTTCGATGAGCAGTTCTTC.

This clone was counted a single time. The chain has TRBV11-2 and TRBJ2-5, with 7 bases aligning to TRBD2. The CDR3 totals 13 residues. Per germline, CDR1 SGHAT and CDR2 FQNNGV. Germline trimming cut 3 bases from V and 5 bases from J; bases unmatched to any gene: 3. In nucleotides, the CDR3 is TGTGCCAGCAGCTTTTTCGGGGGGGAGACCCAGTACTTC. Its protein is CASSFFGGETQYF.

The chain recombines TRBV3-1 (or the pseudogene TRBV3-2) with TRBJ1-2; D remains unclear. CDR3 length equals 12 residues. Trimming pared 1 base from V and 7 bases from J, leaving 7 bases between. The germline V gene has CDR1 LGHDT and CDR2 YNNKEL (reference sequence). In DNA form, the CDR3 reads TGTGCCAGCAGCCAAGGTTCAGGTGGCTACACCTTC. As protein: CASSQGSGGYTF.

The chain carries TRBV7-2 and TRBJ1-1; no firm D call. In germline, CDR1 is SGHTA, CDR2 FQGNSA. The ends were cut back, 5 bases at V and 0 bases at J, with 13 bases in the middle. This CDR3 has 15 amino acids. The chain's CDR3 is CASSPLGTLNTEAFF. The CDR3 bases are TGTGCCAGCAGCCCCCTAGGCACTTTGAACACTGAAGCTTTCTTT.

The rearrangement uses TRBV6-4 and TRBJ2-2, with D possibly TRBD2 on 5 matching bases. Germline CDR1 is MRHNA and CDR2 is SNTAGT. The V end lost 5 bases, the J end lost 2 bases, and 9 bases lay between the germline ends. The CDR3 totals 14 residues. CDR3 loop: CASSRDSNTGELFF. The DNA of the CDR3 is TGTGCCAGCAGTCGGGATAGCAACACCGGGGAGCTGTTTTTT.

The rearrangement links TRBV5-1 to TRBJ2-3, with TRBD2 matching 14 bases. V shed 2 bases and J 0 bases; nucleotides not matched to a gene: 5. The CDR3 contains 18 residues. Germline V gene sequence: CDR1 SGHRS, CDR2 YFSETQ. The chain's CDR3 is CASSFRLAGGSSTDTQYF. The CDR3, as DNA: TGCGCCAGCAGCTTCCGACTAGCGGGAGGGTCTAGCACAGATACGCAGTATTTT. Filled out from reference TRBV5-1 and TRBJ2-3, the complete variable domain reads KAGVTQTPRYLIKTRGQQVTLSCSPISGHRSVSWYQQTPGQGLQFLFEYFSETQRNKGNFPGRFSGRQFSNSRSEMNVSTLELGDSALYLCASSFRLAGGSSTDTQYFGPGTRLTVL.

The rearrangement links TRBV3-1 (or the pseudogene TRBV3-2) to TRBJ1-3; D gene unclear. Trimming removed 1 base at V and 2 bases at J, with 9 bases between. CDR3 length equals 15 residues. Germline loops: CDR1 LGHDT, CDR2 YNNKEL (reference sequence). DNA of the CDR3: TGTGCCAGCAGCCAAGTAGGAGGTGCTGGAAACACCATATATTTT. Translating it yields CASSQVGGAGNTIYF.

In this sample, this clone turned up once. The CDR3 DNA follows: TGTGCCAGCAGCGCAGACAGTCATGGCTACACCTTC. This encodes CASSADSHGYTF. The V call is TRBV7-2, the J call TRBJ1-2; a weak D match, TRBD1 (5 bases). The CDR3 is 12 residues long. The V and J ends lost 5 bases and 6 bases respectively, with 10 bases between them. The germline V gene encodes CDR1 SGHTA and CDR2 FQGNSA.

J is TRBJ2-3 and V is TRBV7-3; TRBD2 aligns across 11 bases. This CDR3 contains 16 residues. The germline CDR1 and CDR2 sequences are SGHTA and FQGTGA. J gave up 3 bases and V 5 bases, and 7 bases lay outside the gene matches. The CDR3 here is CASSRRLAGRTDTQYF. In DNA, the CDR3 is TGTGCCAGCAGCCGTCGACTAGCGGGAAGGACAGATACGCAGTATTTT.

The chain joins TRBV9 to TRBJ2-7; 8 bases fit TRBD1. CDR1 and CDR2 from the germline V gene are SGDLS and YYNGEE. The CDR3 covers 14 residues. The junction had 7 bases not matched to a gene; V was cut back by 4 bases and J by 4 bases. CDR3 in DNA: TGTGCCAGCAGCTCAAGACAGGGGAGTTACGAGCAGTACTTC. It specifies CASSSRQGSYEQYF.

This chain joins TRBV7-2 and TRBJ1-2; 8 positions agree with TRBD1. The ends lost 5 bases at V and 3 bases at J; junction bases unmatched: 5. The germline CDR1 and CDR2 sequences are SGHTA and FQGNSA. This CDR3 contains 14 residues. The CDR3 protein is CASSPTGVHYGYTF. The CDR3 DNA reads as TGTGCCAGCAGCCCGACAGGGGTGCACTATGGCTACACCTTC.

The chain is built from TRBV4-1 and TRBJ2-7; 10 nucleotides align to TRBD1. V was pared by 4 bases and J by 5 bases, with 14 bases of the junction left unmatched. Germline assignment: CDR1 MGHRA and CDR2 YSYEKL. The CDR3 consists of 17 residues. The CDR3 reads CASSRDPPGQGSHEQYF. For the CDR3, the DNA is TGCGCCAGCAGCCGGGACCCCCCGGGACAGGGGAGCCACGAGCAGTACTTC.

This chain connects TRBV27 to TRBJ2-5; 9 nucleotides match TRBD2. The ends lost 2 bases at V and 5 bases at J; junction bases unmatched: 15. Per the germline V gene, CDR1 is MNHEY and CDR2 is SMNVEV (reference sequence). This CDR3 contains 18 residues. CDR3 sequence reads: CASSLQGLAGVRTETQYF. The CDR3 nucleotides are TGTGCCAGCAGTTTACAAGGCTTAGCGGGAGTAAGGACGGAGACCCAGTACTTC.

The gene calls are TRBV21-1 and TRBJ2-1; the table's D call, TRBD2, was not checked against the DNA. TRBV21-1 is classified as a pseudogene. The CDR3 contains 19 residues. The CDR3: CASSKAPSGTSGVNNEQFF. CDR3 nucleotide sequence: TGTGCCAGCAGCAAAGCGCCCTCCGGGACTAGCGGAGTCAACAATGAGCAGTTCTTC.

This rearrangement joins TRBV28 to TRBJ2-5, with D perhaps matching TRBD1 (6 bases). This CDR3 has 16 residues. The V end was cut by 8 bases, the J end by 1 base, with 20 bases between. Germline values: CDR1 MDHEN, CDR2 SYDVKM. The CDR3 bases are TGTGCCAGCTGCTGTTTTGGACAGCCACTCCAAGAGACCCAGTACTTC. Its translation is CASCCFGQPLQETQYF.

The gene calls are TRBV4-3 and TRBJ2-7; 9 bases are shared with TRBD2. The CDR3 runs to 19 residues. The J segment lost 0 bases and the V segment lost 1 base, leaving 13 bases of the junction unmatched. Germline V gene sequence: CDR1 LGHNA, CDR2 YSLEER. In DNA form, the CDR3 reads TGCGCCAGCAGCCAAGGAGTAAGGCTAGCGGGGACCCCCTCCTACGAGCAGTACTTC. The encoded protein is CASSQGVRLAGTPSYEQYF.

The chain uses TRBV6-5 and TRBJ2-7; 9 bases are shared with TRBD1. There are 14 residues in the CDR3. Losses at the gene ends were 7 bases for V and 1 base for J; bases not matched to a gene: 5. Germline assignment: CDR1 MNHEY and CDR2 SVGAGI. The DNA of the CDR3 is TGTGCCAGCATTTTGACAGGGGGTTCCTACGAGCAGTACTTC. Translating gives CASILTGGSYEQYF.